Following are 20 T cell receptor beta chains from one sample sequenced in a study of cytomegalovirus exposure and HLA in healthy donors. Researchers ran the PCR with 60 Vbeta and 13 Jbeta primers. Assay: immunoSEQ multiplex PCR; the TCRdb copy retains only in-frame clones and omits some. The sample yields more than 95,000 clones, approximately 80% seen once. The sequenced sample consisted of PBMCs. These receptors all come from a male donor in good health and CMV-seronegative.

This chain connects TRBV9 to TRBJ2-2; no definite D call. Germline V CDR1 and CDR2: SGDLS, YYNGEE. The CDR3 is 13 residues long. V shed 4 bases and J shed 7 bases, with 11 bases lying between them. The CDR3 spells CASSPRRGGELFF. As DNA, the CDR3 is TGTGCCAGCAGCCCCCGGAGAGGCGGGGAGCTGTTTTTT. Full variable domain (outside the CDR3, taken from reference TRBV9 and TRBJ2-2): DSGVTQTPKHLITATGQRVTLRCSPRSGDLSVYWYQQSLDQGLQFLIQYYNGEERAKGNILERFSAQQFPDLHSELNLSSLELGDSALYFCASSPRRGGELFFGEGSRLTVL.

The chain joins TRBV7-9 to TRBJ2-1; D not resolved. This CDR3 has 12 residues. The V end lost 5 bases, the J end lost 7 bases, and 9 bases lay between the germline ends. Germline CDR1 and CDR2: SEHNR and FQNEAQ (reference sequence). The CDR3 is CASSPGPNEQFF. The CDR3 DNA reads as TGTGCCAGCAGCCCTGGGCCGAATGAGCAGTTCTTC.

The chain links TRBV6-1 to TRBJ2-2; TRBD2 aligns across 10 bases. Germline trimming cut 2 bases from V and 4 bases from J; bases unmatched to any gene: 19. The CDR3 extends over 21 amino acids. Germline V gene data show CDR1 as MNHNS and CDR2 as SASEGT. Here the CDR3 DNA reads TGTGCCAGCAGTGAAAGTGGCCTAGCGGGAGTCGGGGGAGCGGTCACCGGGGAGCTGTTTTTT. Amino acids: CASSESGLAGVGGAVTGELFF.

The chain joins TRBV11-2 to TRBJ2-7; maybe TRBD2 (5 bases). There are 13 residues in the CDR3. V lost 5 bases, J lost 4 bases, and 12 bases lay in between. In germline, CDR1 is SGHAT, CDR2 FQNNGV. CDR3 loop: CASSQGRVYEQYF. The CDR3 bases are TGTGCCAGCAGCCAAGGGCGGGTATACGAGCAGTACTTC.

This sequence joins TRBV7-3 and TRBJ2-2, with D perhaps TRBD2 (5 bases). Germline CDR1 reads SGHTA; CDR2 reads FQGTGA. V was cut by 2 bases and J by 6 bases, with 10 bases left in between. The CDR3 totals 14 residues. CDR3 in DNA: TGTGCCAGCAGCTTATCGGGAAGGTCCGGGGAGCTGTTTTTT. This gives the protein CASSLSGRSGELFF. The entire variable domain, with the rest obtained from reference TRBV7-3 and TRBJ2-2, is as follows: GAGVSQTPSNKVTEKGKYVELRCDPISGHTALYWYRQSLGQGPEFLIYFQGTGAADDSGLPNDRFFAVRPEGSVSTLKIQRTERGDSAVYLCASSLSGRSGELFFGEGSRLTVL.

V gene TRBV11-2 combines with J gene TRBJ2-7; TRBD1 matches at 7 bases. The CDR3 runs 13 residues. V shed 5 bases, J shed 3 bases, and the junction held 4 bases outside the gene matches. Germline V gives CDR1 SGHAT, CDR2 FQNNGV. The CDR3 DNA follows: TGTGCCAGCAGCCAATGGGACAGCTACGAGCAGTACTTC. This translates into CASSQWDSYEQYF.

The chain links TRBV19 to TRBJ2-6, with D perhaps TRBD1 (5 bases). V was clipped by 3 bases and J by 4 bases, with 16 bases between them. The CDR3 is 17 amino acids. Per the germline V gene, CDR1 is LNHDA and CDR2 is SQIVND (reference sequence). CDR3 DNA: TGTGCCAGTAGTATTAATCGGCAGGGCGCCGGGGCCAACGTCCTGACTTTC. It translates to CASSINRQGAGANVLTF.

This clone was picked up a small number of times. The rearrangement uses TRBV4-1 and TRBJ2-1; possibly TRBD2 for D (6 bases). Germline assignment: CDR1 MGHRA and CDR2 YSYEKL. CDR3 length equals 16 residues. V was trimmed by 3 bases and J by 0 bases, leaving 12 bases between them. The CDR3 nucleotides are TGCGCCAGCAGCCAGAGGGACTTAAGCTCCTACAATGAGCAGTTCTTC. This sequence encodes CASSQRDLSSYNEQFF.

V and J are TRBV11-2 and TRBJ2-5; D is unresolved. The J call may be faulty, since TRBJ2-7 better matches the DNA end. This CDR3 spans 17 amino acids. Germline lookup yields CDR1 SGHAT and CDR2 FQNNGV. CDR3 in amino acids: CASSLETLATADYEQYF. The CDR3 DNA is TGTGCCAGCAGCTTAGAGACTTTGGCCACAGCCGACTACGAGCAGTACTTC.

J is TRBJ2-1 and V is TRBV4-1; 12 bases match TRBD2. The V gene end was trimmed by 6 bases and the J gene end by 5 bases; junction bases not matched to a gene: 5. In germline, CDR1 is MGHRA, CDR2 YSYEKL. This CDR3 contains 15 residues. CDR3: CASRNGLAGNNEQFF. CDR3 DNA sequence: TGCGCCAGCAGGAATGGACTAGCGGGAAACAATGAGCAGTTCTTC.

This clone was picked up one time. This sequence joins TRBV27 and TRBJ2-7, with D possibly matching TRBD1 (5 bases). Per germline, CDR1 MNHEY and CDR2 SMNVEV (reference sequence). There are 15 residues in the CDR3. The V and J ends lost 0 bases and 3 bases respectively, with 12 bases between them. For the CDR3, the DNA is TGTGCCAGCAGTTTATCGTACAGGCTGCTCTACGAGCAGTACTTC. Amino acids: CASSLSYRLLYEQYF.

This clone showed up just a few times. V usage is TRBV19 and J usage is TRBJ2-6; TRBD1 matches 7 bases. The germline V gene encodes CDR1 LNHDA and CDR2 SQIVND (reference sequence). The J segment lost 4 bases and the V segment lost 7 bases, leaving 7 bases of the junction unmatched. CDR3 size: 15 residues. CDR3 nucleotide sequence: TGTGCCAGTACCACGACAGGGTCGGGGGCCAACGTCCTGACTTTC. It specifies CASTTTGSGANVLTF.

V is TRBV27 and J is TRBJ2-7; D ambiguous. The V gene's germline CDR1 is MNHEY and CDR2 SMNVEV (reference sequence). The germline V and J ends were trimmed by 0 bases and 4 bases, with 10 bases remaining between them. CDR3 length equals 14 residues. The CDR3 DNA reads TGTGCCAGCAGTTTATCTGGCCCGGAGTACGAGCAGTACTTC. Protein: CASSLSGPEYEQYF.

The rearrangement joins TRBV4-1 to TRBJ1-2, with no clear D. Germline CDR1 MGHRA, CDR2 YSYEKL. The CDR3 runs 16 residues. Trimming stripped 3 bases from V and 0 bases from J, with 14 bases between. The CDR3 is CASSQGDGKSNYGYTF. The CDR3 DNA is TGCGCCAGCAGCCAGGGCGACGGGAAGTCTAACTATGGCTACACCTTC.

J is TRBJ2-5 and V is TRBV19; D is undetermined. Near its end, the DNA agrees better with TRBJ2-7, so the J call may be wrong. This CDR3 has 13 residues. CDR1 and CDR2 (germline): LNHDA, SQIVND (reference sequence). The CDR3 DNA reads TGTGCCAGTAGCCGAGACTTCGCCTACGAGCAGTACTTC. Its protein is CASSRDFAYEQYF.

The chain carries TRBV27 and TRBJ2-6; 9 nucleotides match TRBD2. The V gene's germline CDR1 is MNHEY and CDR2 SMNVEV (reference sequence). V was pared by 5 bases and J by 4 bases, with 6 bases of the junction left unmatched. There are 16 residues in the CDR3. The CDR3: CASSSSGSSGANVLTF. CDR3 bases: TGTGCCAGCAGTAGTAGCGGGAGTTCGGGGGCCAACGTCCTGACTTTC.

V is TRBV29-1 and J is TRBJ2-7; 14 bases agree with TRBD2. V shed 3 bases and J 5 bases; nucleotides not matched to a gene: 9. The CDR3 runs 16 residues. Per the germline V gene, CDR1 is SQVTM and CDR2 is ANQGSEA. Here the CDR3 reads CSVEGLAGALGHEQYF. The CDR3 nucleotides read TGCAGCGTTGAGGGACTAGCGGGAGCCTTGGGGCACGAGCAGTACTTC.

The rearrangement links TRBV4-2 to TRBJ1-5; a weak D match, TRBD1 (6 bases). Trimming left V 0 bases short and J 4 bases short, with 13 bases between. The CDR3 is 16 residues long. Germline V gene sequence: CDR1 LGHNA, CDR2 YNFKEQ. The CDR3 DNA reads TGTGCCAGCAGCCAAGATGGGCAGGGGAGTAATCAGCCCCAGCATTTT. Encoded protein: CASSQDGQGSNQPQHF.

Only one count was recorded for this clone. This chain connects TRBV12-5 to TRBJ2-1, with 9 bases aligning to TRBD1. V trimming: 7 bases; J trimming: 5 bases; junction bases outside the gene matches: 9. Germline V CDR1 and CDR2: LGHNT, FRNRAP. The CDR3 loop spans 15 amino acids. CDR3 protein: CASALQGALHNEQFF. The CDR3 nucleotides read TGTGCTAGTGCCCTACAGGGGGCGCTTCACAATGAGCAGTTCTTC.

V and J are TRBV29-1 and TRBJ2-7, with D tentatively TRBD1 (5 bases). Between the trimmed V and J ends, which lost 3 bases and 2 bases, there was a span of 11 bases. Germline CDR1 SQVTM, CDR2 ANQGSEA. This CDR3 region has 13 residues. The CDR3 here is CSVDPTEAYEQYF. The CDR3 coding sequence is TGCAGCGTTGACCCGACAGAAGCCTACGAGCAGTACTTC.